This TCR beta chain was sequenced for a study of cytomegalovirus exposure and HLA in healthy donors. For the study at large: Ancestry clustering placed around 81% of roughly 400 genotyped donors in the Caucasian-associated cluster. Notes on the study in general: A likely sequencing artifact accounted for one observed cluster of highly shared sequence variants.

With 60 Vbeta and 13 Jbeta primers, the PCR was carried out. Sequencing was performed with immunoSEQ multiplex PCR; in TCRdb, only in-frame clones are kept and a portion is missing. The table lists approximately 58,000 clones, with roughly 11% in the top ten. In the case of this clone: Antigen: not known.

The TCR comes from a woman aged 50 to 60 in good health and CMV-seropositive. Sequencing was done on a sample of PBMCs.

This CDR3 is CASSEPRAGNQPQHF. Here the CDR3 DNA reads TGTGCCAGCAGTGAACCCAGGGCTGGCAATCAGCCCCAGCATTTT. This sequence joins TRBV2 and TRBJ1-5; possible D gene TRBD1, 5 bases. This CDR3 region has 15 residues. The germline V and J ends were trimmed by 2 bases and 2 bases, with 10 bases remaining between them. Germline loops: CDR1 SNHLY, CDR2 FYNNEI.